These T cell receptor beta chains were read from a single sample in a study of metastatic and nonmetastatic thyroid tumors. MiXCR reprocessed the PCR reads for TCRdb. Of nearly 35,000 clones in the sample, more than 15% were seen once. Input material: blood. Receptors were obtained from a female donor with papillary thyroid cancer or a benign thyroid nodule (not recorded which). Some clones in this sample may be carry-over from other donors' samples. CDR3s include the opening cysteine and the closing phenylalanine or tryptophan. Each record gives: clone size, J gene, CDR3 length, D gene, V gene, CDR3 protein, CDR3 DNA. D genes are given only for firm matches. Expanded clones get a size class; other rows say once, few or many, or leave the size out.

>many|TRBJ2-1|17|TRBD2|TRBV10-2
CASREAGTSGRIREQFF
TGCGCCAGCAGGGAAGCCGGGACTAGCGGGAGAATCAGGGAGCAGTTCTTC
>few|TRBJ1-6|15|NA|TRBV6-1
CASSAGPMGYSPLHF
TGTGCCAGCAGTGCGGGACCTATGGGGTATTCACCCCTCCACTTT
>few|TRBJ2-5|16|TRBD1|TRBV5-4
CASSFPTGVGQETQYF
TGTGCCAGCAGCTTCCCGACAGGGGTTGGTCAAGAGACCCAGTACTTC
>NA|TRBJ2-7|12|TRBD2|TRBV6-1
CAGGVGAREQYF
TGTGCCGGGGGGGTAGGAGCTCGAGAGCAGTACTTC
>many|TRBJ2-1|19|TRBD2|TRBV6-2/TRBV6-3
CASSYFARLAAYSYNEQFF
TGTGCCAGCAGTTACTTCGCCAGGCTAGCGGCATACTCCTACAATGAGCAGTTCTTC
>many|TRBJ1-2|10|NA|TRBV12-5
CASGSDGYTF
TGTGCTAGTGGTTCGGATGGCTACACCTTC
>many|TRBJ2-5|15|NA|TRBV5-6
CASSLSQGGRETQYF
TGTGCCAGCAGCTTGAGTCAGGGGGGTAGGGAGACCCAGTACTTC
>many|TRBJ2-4|15|TRBD1|TRBV19
CASSIAGTGSVIQYF
TGTGCCAGTAGTATTGCCGGGACAGGGTCAGTCATTCAGTACTTC
>many|TRBJ2-1|18|TRBD2|TRBV13
CASSPGTSAFGSYNEQFF
TGTGCCAGCAGCCCCGGGACTAGCGCCTTCGGCTCCTACAATGAGCAGTTCTTC
>few|TRBJ2-1|15|TRBD2|TRBV5-1
CASSTTSGSYNEQFF
TGCGCCAGCAGCACTACTAGCGGGTCCTACAATGAGCAGTTCTTC
>many|TRBJ2-5|15|TRBD1|TRBV7-9
CASSLAVTGGETQYF
TGTGCCAGCAGCTTAGCTGTAACAGGGGGAGAGACCCAGTACTTC
>many|TRBJ1-1|13|NA|TRBV20-1
CSARGPRGGEAFF
TGCAGTGCTAGAGGCCCGAGAGGCGGTGAAGCTTTCTTT
>many|TRBJ2-7|14|TRBD2|TRBV2
CASRATSGKYEQYF
TGTGCCAGCAGGGCGACTAGCGGGAAGTACGAGCAGTACTTC
>many|TRBJ2-1|15|TRBD1|TRBV18
CASSPVGQGYNEQFF
TGTGCCAGCTCACCCGTCGGACAGGGGTACAATGAGCAGTTCTTC
>many|TRBJ2-1|13|NA|TRBV29-1
CSAFSWGDNEQFF
TGCAGCGCCTTCTCGTGGGGGGACAATGAGCAGTTCTTC
>once|TRBJ1-5|13|NA|TRBV20-1
CSAHLSGVQPQHF
TGCAGTGCCCACCTTTCAGGGGTACAGCCCCAGCATTTT
>few|TRBJ2-5|15|NA|TRBV6-1
CASSEGMGLQETQYF
TGTGCCAGCAGTGAGGGCATGGGCTTACAAGAGACACAGTACTTC
>many|TRBJ1-2|14|TRBD1|TRBV10-3
CAISADRDANGYTF
TGTGCCATCAGTGCGGACAGGGACGCTAATGGCTACACCTTC
>medium-sized|TRBJ2-7|15|NA|TRBV19
CASSMGGAGEDEQYF
TGTGCCAGTAGTATGGGGGGGGCAGGGGAGGACGAGCAGTACTTC
>many|TRBJ2-6|17|NA|TRBV4-1
CASSQPTWASGANVLTF
TGCGCCAGCAGCCAGCCGACTTGGGCCTCTGGGGCCAACGTCCTGACTTTC
>NA|TRBJ1-5|15|TRBD1|TRBV5-1
CASSFIGGDNQPQHF
TGCGCCAGCAGCTTTATAGGGGGCGACAATCAGCCCCAGCATTTT
>many|TRBJ1-2|14|NA|TRBV3-1
CASSQVAYNYGYTF
TGTGCCAGCAGCCAAGTTGCCTATAACTATGGCTACACCTTC
>many|TRBJ1-5|13|NA|TRBV14
CASSQGAKQPQHF
TGTGCCAGCAGCCAGGGGGCAAAACAGCCCCAGCATTTT
>NA|TRBJ1-6|18|NA|TRBV6-2/TRBV6-3
CASRGVTLMSSYNSPLHF
TGTGCCAGCAGGGGGGTTACACTGATGAGCTCCTATAATTCACCCCTCCACTTT
>many|TRBJ2-5|13|TRBD2|TRBV18
CASSPLAGETQYF
TGTGCCAGCTCACCCCTAGCGGGAGAGACCCAGTACTTC
>NA|TRBJ2-6|18|NA|TRBV6-5
CASRKGRDPPGGANVLTF
TGTGCCAGCCGAAAAGGACGGGACCCGCCTGGTGGGGCCAACGTTCTGACTTTC
>NA|TRBJ1-3|14|NA|TRBV15
CATSFRVSGNTIYF
TGTGCCACCAGCTTTCGGGTGTCTGGAAACACCATATATTTT
>few|TRBJ2-5|17|TRBD2|TRBV5-8
CASSSGGLAGAQETQYF
TGTGCCAGCAGCTCAGGGGGACTAGCGGGTGCACAAGAGACCCAGTACTTC
>few|TRBJ2-7|12|NA|TRBV28
CASSIDPDEQYF
TGTGCCAGCAGTATCGATCCCGACGAGCAGTACTTC
>NA|TRBJ1-3|15|TRBD1|TRBV3-1
CASSSTGVKGNTIYF
TGTGCCAGCAGCAGCACAGGGGTGAAAGGAAACACCATATATTTT
>few|TRBJ2-3|16|TRBD2|TRBV10-3
CANGTSGRTSTDTQYF
TGTGCCAACGGGACTAGCGGGCGGACTAGCACAGATACGCAGTATTTT
>many|TRBJ1-5|13|NA|TRBV7-2
CASQGQPNQPQHF
TGTGCCAGCCAGGGCCAGCCCAATCAGCCCCAGCATTTT
>many|TRBJ1-4|14|NA|TRBV6-1
CASGGGVTSEKLFF
TGTGCCAGCGGGGGGGGGGTCACAAGTGAAAAACTGTTTTTT